This paragraph covers one T cell receptor beta chain sequence. The data stem from a study of OX40 agonist ivuxolimab in advanced cancers. In the study overall: Every 2 weeks, ivuxolimab was infused into the patients intravenously at between 0.01 and 10 mg/kg.

Sequenced by immunoSEQ multiplex PCR; TCRdb stores in-frame clones only, minus some. The table lists some 89,000 clones, about 88% of them singletons. The CDR3 contains 14 residues. Germline V gene sequence: CDR1 MDHEN, CDR2 SYDVKM. V was clipped by 5 bases and J by 7 bases, with 14 bases between them. This TCR was recovered from an adult with an advanced solid tumor such as melanoma, head and neck, liver or kidney cancer. The genes are TRBV28 and TRBJ1-4; unclear D gene. The sequencing used CD4+ or CD8+ T cells sorted from blood, collected in a trial of the OX40 agonist ivuxolimab. The CDR3 reads CASSLTRRAEKLFF. In DNA, the CDR3 is TGTGCCAGCAGTCTGACAAGGAGGGCTGAAAAACTGTTTTTT.